The clone carrying this T cell receptor (beta chain) is medium-sized by frequency. The antigen remains unidentified. The data belong to a study of T cells expressing NK-cell markers. Study background: The authors sequenced eight donors, of whom seven were HCMV-seropositive and one was seronegative.

For TCR beta, cDNA was produced by 5'RACE template switching with UMIs. After re-calling the 5' RACE reads, TCRdb lists one entry per CDR3 protein, DNA absent. The sample totals around 8,000 distinct CDR3 sequences. This CDR3 has 14 amino acids. CDR1 and CDR2 (germline): MNHNS, SASEGT. Study-wide points: These clonotypes also led the CD3+CD56-NKG2C+ fraction in a handful of donors. Clarity on HCMV specificity was lacking for the expanded NKG2C+ T cell clones.

This clonotype was obtained from a man younger than 35 in good health. The J gene is TRBJ2-7, the V gene TRBV6-1; TCRdb picks TRBD2, but there is no DNA to check that call. Specimen: blood T cells: a sorted CD56 or NKG2C T cell subset, CD4+ or CD8+ T cells, or bulk PBMC T cells (not recorded which). The CDR3 region is CASSLTSTTYEQYF.